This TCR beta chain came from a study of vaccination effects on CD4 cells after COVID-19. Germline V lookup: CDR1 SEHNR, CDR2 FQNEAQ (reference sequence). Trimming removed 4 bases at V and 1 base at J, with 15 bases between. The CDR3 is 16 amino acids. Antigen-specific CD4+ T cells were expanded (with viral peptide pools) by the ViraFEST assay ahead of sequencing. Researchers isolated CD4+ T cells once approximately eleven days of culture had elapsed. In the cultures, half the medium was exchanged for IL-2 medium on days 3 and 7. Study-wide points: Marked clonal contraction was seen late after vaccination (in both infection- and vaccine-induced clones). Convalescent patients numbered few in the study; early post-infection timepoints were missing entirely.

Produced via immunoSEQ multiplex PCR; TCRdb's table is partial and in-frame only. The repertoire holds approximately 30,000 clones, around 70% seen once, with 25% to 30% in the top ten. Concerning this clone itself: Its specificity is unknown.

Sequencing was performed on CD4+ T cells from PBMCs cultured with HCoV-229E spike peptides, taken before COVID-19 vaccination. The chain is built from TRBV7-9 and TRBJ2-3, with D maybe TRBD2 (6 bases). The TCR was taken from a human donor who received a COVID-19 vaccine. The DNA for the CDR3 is TGTGCCAGCAGCTACAGACTAGTTGGAGGCACAGATACGCAGTATTTT. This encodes CASSYRLVGGTDTQYF. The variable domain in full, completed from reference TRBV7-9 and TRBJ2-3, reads DTGVSQNPRHKITKRGQNVTFRCDPISEHNRLYWYRQTLGQGPEFLTYFQNEAQLEKSRLLSDRFSAERPKGSFSTLEIQRTEQGDSAMYLCASSYRLVGGTDTQYFGPGTRLTVL.